These T cell receptor beta chains were read from a single sample in a study of blood T cells in healthy people across ages. TCRdb reprocessed the 5' RACE reads with MiXCR, giving one entry per CDR3 protein. The sample contains almost 550,000 distinct CDR3 sequences, more than 20% of which appear only once. These data were also filed under a second study, of T cells of mothers and their children.

Sample: blood. The receptors were gathered from a boy aged 10-17 years in good health. The CDR3 runs from the conserved cysteine through the conserved F or W. A D gene is named only where the DNA matches it firmly. Only part of the rows carry a size: once, few, many, or a class if the clone is expanded.

abundance,v_gene,j_gene,d_gene,CDR3aa,CDR3nt
-,TRBV27,TRBJ2-2,-,CASSRYTGELFF,TGTGCCAGCAGTCGCTACACCGGGGAGCTGTTTTTT
-,TRBV4-1,TRBJ1-3,TRBD1,CASSPGTARSSGNTIYF,TGCGCCAGCAGCCCGGGGACAGCCCGAAGCTCTGGAAACACCATATATTTT
-,TRBV7-8,TRBJ2-5,TRBD2,CASRPAGGPVETRYF,TGTGCCAGCAGACCAGCGGGGGGGCCGGTAGAGACCCGGTACTTC
many,TRBV11-2,TRBJ1-3,-,CASSHSRGHSGNTIYF,TGTGCCAGCAGCCACAGTAGGGGTCACTCTGGAAACACCATATATTTT
-,TRBV7-2,TRBJ2-1,-,CASSLTAEQFF,TGTGCCAGCAGCCTCACGGCGGAGCAGTTCTTC
few,TRBV5-1,TRBJ2-5,TRBD1,CASSAGTGAETQYF,TGCGCCAGCAGCGCCGGGACAGGGGCCGAGACCCAGTACTTC
few,TRBV4-3,TRBJ2-2,-,CASSQDGPTGELFF,TGCGCCAGCAGCCAAGATGGCCCCACCGGGGAGCTGTTTTTT
-,TRBV2,TRBJ1-2,-,CASSEAPGYGYTF,TGTGCCAGCAGTGAAGCACCGGGCTATGGCTACACCTTC
few,TRBV18,TRBJ2-5,-,CASSPRTPTQETQYF,TGTGCCAGCTCACCTAGGACGCCGACCCAAGAGACCCAGTACTTC
few,TRBV7-3,TRBJ2-2,TRBD2,CASSEFGTSANTGELFF,TGTGCCAGCAGCGAATTCGGGACTAGCGCTAACACCGGGGAGCTGTTTTTT
-,TRBV2,TRBJ2-3,TRBD2,CASRPRTSGGTDTQYF,TGTGCCAGCAGACCCAGGACTAGCGGGGGCACAGATACGCAGTATTTT
-,TRBV5-1,TRBJ1-2,TRBD1,CASSDSDRVRYGYTF,TGCGCCAGCAGTGATAGCGACAGGGTTCGGTATGGCTACACCTTC
-,TRBV12-5,TRBJ2-5,-,CASAVSASGQETQYF,TGTGCTAGTGCCGTCTCCGCCAGCGGGCAAGAGACCCAGTACTTC
-,TRBV25-1,TRBJ2-3,-,CASSEVGLPDTQYF,TGTGCCAGCAGTGAAGTGGGACTGCCAGATACGCAGTATTTT
few,TRBV6-1,TRBJ2-7,-,CASSEAGGTYEQYF,TGTGCCAGCAGTGAAGCTGGGGGGACCTACGAGCAGTACTTC
-,TRBV29-1,TRBJ2-3,TRBD2,CSVEDGGITDTQYF,TGCAGCGTTGAAGACGGGGGGATCACAGATACGCAGTATTTT
-,TRBV7-2,TRBJ2-4,-,CASASFTQGLSIQYF,TGTGCCAGCGCCTCATTCACGCAGGGGTTGAGCATTCAGTACTTC
-,TRBV6-2/TRBV6-3,TRBJ2-7,-,CASSYGFGQGYEQYF,TGTGCCAGCAGTTATGGGTTCGGGCAGGGCTACGAGCAGTACTTC
-,TRBV7-2,TRBJ2-1,-,CASSPERLVKGNEQFF,TGTGCCAGCAGCCCAGAAAGACTAGTAAAAGGCAATGAGCAGTTCTTC
few,TRBV7-9,TRBJ1-2,TRBD1,CASSTDRGRSYGYTF,TGTGCCAGCAGCACGGACAGGGGGCGTAGCTATGGCTACACCTTC
many,TRBV20-1,TRBJ2-5,-,CSAFGLYQETQYF,TGCAGTGCCTTCGGATTGTACCAAGAGACCCAGTACTTC
many,TRBV29-1,TRBJ2-1,TRBD2,CSVEGGIAGERYEQFF,TGCAGCGTTGAAGGGGGAATAGCGGGAGAGAGGTATGAGCAGTTCTTC
-,TRBV21-1,TRBJ1-1,-,CASSNARSLGARGTEAFF,TGTGCCAGCAGCAACGCCAGGAGCCTGGGGGCGCGGGGAACTGAAGCTTTCTTT
few,TRBV12-3/TRBV12-4,TRBJ2-7,TRBD1,CASSLAGGLNEQYF,TGTGCCAGCAGTTTGGCAGGGGGCCTAAACGAGCAGTACTTC
-,TRBV20-1,TRBJ2-3,-,CSARGIVGADTQYF,TGCAGTGCTAGAGGAATCGTGGGGGCAGATACGCAGTATTTT
many,TRBV12-3/TRBV12-4,TRBJ2-2,-,CASSWAAKNTGELFF,TGTGCCAGCAGTTGGGCAGCTAAGAACACCGGGGAGCTGTTTTTT
-,TRBV7-9,TRBJ2-7,TRBD1,CASSSTHRGARSYEQYF,TGTGCCAGCAGCTCCACCCACAGGGGGGCACGCTCCTACGAGCAGTACTTC
few,TRBV20-1,TRBJ2-3,TRBD2,CSASLPTPSGGTTDTQYF,TGCAGTGCTAGTCTCCCTACCCCTAGCGGCGGAACCACAGATACGCAGTATTTT
-,TRBV6-5,TRBJ2-4,TRBD1,CASSYSGQVAKNIQYF,TGTGCCAGCAGTTACTCGGGACAGGTTGCCAAAAACATTCAGTACTTC
few,TRBV20-1,TRBJ2-3,-,CSASPWGGSTDTQYF,TGCAGTGCTAGCCCCTGGGGGGGCAGCACAGATACGCAGTATTTT
few,TRBV5-6,TRBJ2-5,-,CASSPGGWDQETQYF,TGTGCCAGCAGCCCCGGGGGATGGGACCAAGAGACCCAGTACTTC
-,TRBV4-1,TRBJ2-7,-,CASSQPIRAGEDEQYF,TGCGCCAGCAGCCAGCCCATAAGGGCCGGTGAGGACGAGCAGTACTTC
-,TRBV7-2,TRBJ1-2,-,CASTKKREGGYTF,TGTGCCAGCACCAAAAAGAGGGAGGGGGGCTACACCTTC
-,TRBV5-1,TRBJ1-2,-,CASSVRDTIYGYTF,TGCGCCAGCAGCGTCCGGGACACCATCTATGGCTACACCTTC
-,TRBV4-3,TRBJ2-7,TRBD2,CASSQLAVGEQYF,TGCGCCAGCAGCCAACTAGCGGTTGGAGAGCAGTACTTC
many,TRBV3-1,TRBJ1-2,TRBD1,CASSQGGGYTF,TGTGCCAGCAGTCAGGGGGGTGGCTACACCTTC
few,TRBV19,TRBJ1-3,-,CASSIVTGATGNTIYF,TGTGCCAGTAGTATAGTGACGGGGGCAACTGGAAACACCATATATTTT
-,TRBV20-1,TRBJ2-5,-,CSARRGSNQETQYF,TGCAGTGCTAGAAGGGGCAGCAACCAAGAGACCCAGTACTTC
few,TRBV29-1,TRBJ2-1,-,CSVGHLNNEQFF,TGCAGCGTTGGACATTTAAACAATGAGCAGTTCTTC
-,TRBV6-6,TRBJ2-3,-,CASRMTTDTQYF,TGTGCCAGCAGAATGACAACAGATACGCAGTATTTT
-,TRBV29-1,TRBJ1-2,TRBD1,CSVGQGGNSYGYTF,TGCAGCGTTGGACAGGGGGGCAATAGTTATGGCTACACCTTC
-,TRBV7-8,TRBJ2-1,-,CASSPGHYNEQFF,TGTGCCAGCAGCCCAGGCCACTACAATGAGCAGTTCTTC
-,TRBV4-3,TRBJ2-7,-,CASSQGSDSNVDEQYF,TGCGCCAGCAGCCAGGGGTCTGACAGTAATGTGGACGAGCAGTACTTC
-,TRBV5-1,TRBJ2-7,TRBD2,CASSFSTSGSYEQYF,TGCGCCAGCAGCTTTTCGACTAGCGGGAGCTACGAGCAGTACTTC
-,TRBV29-1,TRBJ1-1,TRBD1,CSVLRIQGRTTEAFF,TGCAGCGTTCTCAGGATACAGGGGAGGACCACTGAAGCTTTCTTT
few,TRBV4-3,TRBJ2-5,TRBD2,CASSQDAAPAPGGETQYF,TGCGCCAGCAGCCAAGATGCTGCTCCGGCCCCGGGGGGGGAGACCCAGTACTTC
-,TRBV7-2,TRBJ1-2,TRBD1,CASSLDRGFLYGYTF,TGTGCCAGCAGCCTCGACAGGGGATTCCTCTATGGCTACACCTTC
few,TRBV4-3,TRBJ1-4,TRBD1,CASSQGTGQQTSEKLFF,TGCGCCAGCAGCCAAGGGACGGGACAGCAAACTAGTGAAAAACTGTTTTTT
few,TRBV5-1,TRBJ1-1,-,CASSAGRSTEAFF,TGCGCCAGCAGCGCCGGGCGGAGTACTGAAGCTTTCTTT
-,TRBV5-1,TRBJ2-1,TRBD1,CASSVGTVYNEQFF,TGCGCCAGCAGCGTTGGGACAGTGTACAATGAGCAGTTCTTC
-,TRBV6-1,TRBJ1-6,-,CASDSDYNSPLHF,TGTGCCAGTGACAGTGACTATAATTCACCCCTCCACTTT
-,TRBV29-1,TRBJ2-1,-,CSVGDGYVHNEQFF,TGCAGCGTTGGGGACGGGTACGTCCACAATGAGCAGTTCTTC
-,TRBV20-1,TRBJ2-2,TRBD2,CSANGLAGDPGELFF,TGCAGCGCTAACGGACTAGCGGGAGACCCCGGGGAGCTGTTTTTT
-,TRBV24-1,TRBJ2-1,TRBD1,CATSDPTGSYDNEQFF,TGTGCCACCAGTGACCCGACAGGGTCATACGACAATGAGCAGTTCTTC
-,TRBV6-6,TRBJ2-7,-,CASSYSKGGFYEQYF,TGTGCCAGCAGTTACTCGAAAGGAGGATTCTACGAGCAGTACTTC
-,TRBV6-1,TRBJ2-7,-,CASSVGRMGPTYEQYF,TGTGCCAGCAGTGTGGGGCGCATGGGACCGACCTACGAGCAGTACTTC
many,TRBV6-2/TRBV6-3,TRBJ2-5,-,CASSSWLALQETQYF,TGTGCCAGCAGTTCTTGGCTAGCGCTTCAAGAGACCCAGTACTTC
many,TRBV4-2,TRBJ2-5,TRBD2,CASSSRSGTQRETQYF,TGTGCCAGCAGCTCTCGTAGCGGGACCCAACGAGAGACCCAGTACTTC
few,TRBV11-2,TRBJ2-5,-,CASSLWALAGGQETQYF,TGTGCCAGCAGCTTGTGGGCTCTGGCAGGAGGCCAAGAGACCCAGTACTTC